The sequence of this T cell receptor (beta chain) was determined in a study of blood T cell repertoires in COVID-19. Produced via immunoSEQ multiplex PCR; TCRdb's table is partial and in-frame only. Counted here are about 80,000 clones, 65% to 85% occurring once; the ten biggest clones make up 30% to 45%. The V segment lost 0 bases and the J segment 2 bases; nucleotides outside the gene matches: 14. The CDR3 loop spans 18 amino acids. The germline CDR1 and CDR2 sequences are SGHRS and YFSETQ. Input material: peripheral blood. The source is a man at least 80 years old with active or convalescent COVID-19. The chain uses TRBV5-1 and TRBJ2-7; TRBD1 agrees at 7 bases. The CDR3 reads CASSLVPQGEIVTYEQYF. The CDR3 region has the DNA TGCGCCAGCAGCTTGGTCCCGCAGGGGGAAATAGTCACCTACGAGCAGTACTTC.